A selection of T cell receptor beta chains follows, all from one sample in a study of cytomegalovirus exposure and HLA in healthy donors. Libraries were prepared by immunoSEQ multiplex PCR; TCRdb keeps only in-frame clonotypes and omits some of them. The table shows under 110,000 clones, with 60% to 85% occurring only once. Material for sequencing was PBMCs. The receptor source for this set is a male donor in good health and CMV-seropositive. The conserved cysteine and the conserved F or W are not part of the CDR3 here. A row's size may be missing; if present it is once, few, many or a size class.

clone_size	j_call	v_call	cdr3_aa
NA	TRBJ2-5	TRBV6-4	ATPGGQQETQY
NA	TRBJ2-3	TRBV15	ATSRESLGGNTDTQY
once	TRBJ1-1	TRBV27	ASSLSVPDGDMNTEAF
NA	TRBJ1-3	TRBV28	ASSVTGTASGNTIY
NA	TRBJ2-7	TRBV14	ASSRQWTSNEQY
NA	TRBJ1-3	TRBV9	ASSSQDRVRGTIY
NA	TRBJ2-1	TRBV7-9	ASSLGTSGLHEQF
NA	TRBJ2-5	TRBV30	AWDDTGGDQETQY
NA	TRBJ2-7	TRBV5-1	ASSSVGIAGVGEQY
NA	TRBJ1-1	TRBV7-9	ASSLGPGGNTEAF
NA	TRBJ1-4	TRBV5-6	ASSSPDRVNEKLF
NA	TRBJ2-1	TRBV4-3	ASSQAPQADNEQF
NA	TRBJ2-5	TRBV30	AWSVPGQETQY
NA	TRBJ1-1	TRBV7-2	ASSLMPGGLMNTEAF
NA	TRBJ1-5	TRBV5-6	ASSFGAGDSQPQH
NA	TRBJ2-3	TRBV4-3	ASSRQSTDTQY
NA	TRBJ2-2	TRBV19	ASRAGTTNTGELF
NA	TRBJ1-5	TRBV4-1	ASSQDPGISNQPQH
NA	TRBJ1-6	TRBV14	ASSQARGGSSSPLH
NA	TRBJ1-1	TRBV27	ASSSPGQGVNTEAF
NA	TRBJ2-7	TRBV7-9	ASSPPGISSYEQY
few	TRBJ1-2	TRBV6-5	ASSQDRGGYT
NA	TRBJ1-5	TRBV5-6	ASSLARTQPQH
few	TRBJ2-1	TRBV9	ASSVTGTIYNEQF
NA	TRBJ2-1	TRBV30	AWSTPLAGIHSYNEQF
few	TRBJ1-5	TRBV28	ASSAPGHSNQPQH
NA	TRBJ2-1	TRBV14	ASSPDSRDEQF
once	TRBJ2-7	TRBV29-1	SVVSQGADEQY
few	TRBJ2-7	TRBV2	ASRRPGTGKDEQY
NA	TRBJ1-5	TRBV18	ASSPPGTGRANQPQH
NA	TRBJ2-7	TRBV6-5	ASRTENSYEQY
NA	TRBJ1-5	TRBV19	ASRKDRNQPQH
NA	TRBJ1-4	TRBV14	ASSRDGQGDEKLF
NA	TRBJ2-3	TRBV4-3	ASSQRQTDTQY
NA	TRBJ1-5	TRBV18	ASSHATGRSNQPQH
NA	TRBJ2-1	TRBV4-1	ASSQDPSGWQF
few	TRBJ2-3	TRBV4-3	ASSQDTGLEDTSTDTQY
NA	TRBJ2-1	TRBV11-2	ASSLGAYNEQF
NA	TRBJ2-1	TRBV10-3	AISESAGLRNNEQF
NA	TRBJ2-5	TRBV2	ASSRLAGGTQETQY